A single sample is the source of the 12 T cell receptor beta chains below, sequenced in a study of blood T cell repertoires in COVID-19. Repertoires were generated with immunoSEQ multiplex PCR, while TCRdb's copy carries only in-frame clones and drops some. The data contain fewer than 350,000 clones, less than 90% of them singletons. Sequencing was performed on peripheral blood. The receptors stem from a woman aged 25 to 39 with COVID-19, enrolled during active disease.

The chain is built from TRBV4-2 and TRBJ2-2; possibly TRBD1 for D (6 bases). This CDR3 spans 15 amino acids. Germline V CDR1 and CDR2: LGHNA, YNFKEQ. Deletions cut 7 bases from V and 0 bases from J, with 12 bases between. The CDR3 region is CASTWGTSNTGELFF. CDR3 in DNA: TGTGCCAGCACTTGGGGGACATCGAACACCGGGGAGCTGTTTTTT.

The chain combines TRBV19 with TRBJ2-2, with D unresolved. The CDR3 sequence is 13 residues long. Per the germline V gene, CDR1 is LNHDA and CDR2 is SQIVND (reference sequence). The germline V and J ends were trimmed by 7 bases and 3 bases, with 9 bases remaining between them. In DNA, the CDR3 is TGTGCCAGTAAGTCGGCGGACACCGGGGAGCTGTTTTTT. Translated: CASKSADTGELFF. The entire variable domain, with the rest obtained from reference TRBV19 and TRBJ2-2, is as follows: DGGITQSPKYLFRKEGQNVTLSCEQNLNHDAMYWYRQDPGQGLRLIYYSQIVNDFQKGDIAEGYSVSREKKESFPLTVTSAQKNPTAFYLCASKSADTGELFFGEGSRLTVL.

This clone was detected only once. The chain employs TRBV5-4 and TRBJ2-7; 7 nucleotides line up with TRBD1. The CDR3 is 13 amino acids. V shed 2 bases, J shed 7 bases, and the junction held 6 bases outside the gene matches. Germline CDR1 SGHNT, CDR2 YYREEE (reference sequence). The CDR3 nucleotides are TGTGCCAGCAGCTTCACAGGGGCCGTAGAGCAGTACTTC. Its translation: CASSFTGAVEQYF.

This chain uses TRBV6-5 with TRBJ1-4; D gene ambiguous. V was clipped by 4 bases and J by 5 bases, with 11 bases between them. CDR3 length: 14 amino acids. CDR1 is MNHEY, CDR2 SVGAGI, per germline. CDR3 DNA sequence: TGTGCCAGCAGTTTATCCGGGGAGAATGAAAAACTGTTTTTT. This codes for CASSLSGENEKLFF.

The V call is TRBV27, the J call TRBJ2-5; 9 positions agree with TRBD2. This CDR3 is 14 amino acids long. In germline, CDR1 is MNHEY, CDR2 SMNVEV (reference sequence). The V gene end was trimmed by 6 bases and the J gene end by 5 bases; junction bases not matched to a gene: 7. The CDR3 reads CASRPGLALETQYF. The CDR3 coding sequence is TGTGCCAGCAGGCCAGGACTAGCGCTGGAGACCCAGTACTTC.

The chain uses TRBV3-1 (or the pseudogene TRBV3-2) and TRBJ2-3; maybe TRBD2 (6 bases). The V gene's germline CDR1 is LGHDT and CDR2 YNNKEL (reference sequence). V lost 4 bases to trimming and J lost 2 bases, with 13 bases between them. The CDR3 has 15 residues. DNA of the CDR3: TGTGCCAGCAGCCCCGGACTACTATCCACAGATACGCAGTATTTT. Protein: CASSPGLLSTDTQYF.

The CDR3 DNA follows: TGTGCCAGCAGCTTTTTGGGGAGTTCAGATACGCAGTATTTT. It codes for CASSFLGSSDTQYF. This chain joins TRBV7-2 and TRBJ2-3, with a weak D call TRBD2 (5 bases). Between the trimmed V and J ends, which lost 3 bases and 4 bases, there was a span of 11 bases. The CDR3 is 14 amino acids. Germline lookup yields CDR1 SGHTA and CDR2 FQGNSA.

The DNA of the CDR3 is TGTGCCAGCTCACCAGGTCCCGGGACAGGAACTGGGGCCAACGTCCTGACTTTC. Its translation: CASSPGPGTGTGANVLTF. The chain carries TRBV18 and TRBJ2-6, with 8 positions matching TRBD1. The CDR3 consists of 18 residues. In germline, CDR1 is KGHSH, CDR2 LQKENI. J lost 2 bases, V lost 2 bases, and 8 bases had no gene match.

The gene calls are TRBV19 and TRBJ2-7; 8 nucleotides match TRBD1. Germline CDR1 and CDR2: LNHDA and SQIVND (reference sequence). CDR3 size: 16 residues. The V segment lost 5 bases and the J segment 2 bases; nucleotides outside the gene matches: 11. The CDR3 bases are TGTGCCAGTAGTTCGGCAGGGGGCGAGGGCGCCTACGAGCAGTACTTC. Residues: CASSSAGGEGAYEQYF.

The J gene is TRBJ1-2, the V gene TRBV29-1; 9 nucleotides line up with TRBD1. CDR3 length: 13 residues. The junction had 4 bases not matched to a gene; V was cut back by 3 bases and J by 5 bases. Germline lookup yields CDR1 SQVTM and CDR2 ANQGSEA. The CDR3 bases are TGCAGCGTTGACCTTGGACAGGGGTATGGCTACACCTTC. Protein: CSVDLGQGYGYTF.

The chain carries TRBV6-6 and TRBJ2-1; 7 bases match TRBD1. Germline CDR1 and CDR2: MNHNY and SVGAGI (reference sequence). V lost 2 bases, J lost 6 bases, and 10 bases stayed unmatched. The length of the CDR3 is 16 residues. CDR3 DNA sequence: TGTGCCAGCAGTTACGCCGGGACAGCTCCCTTCAATGAGCAGTTCTTC. It translates to CASSYAGTAPFNEQFF.

CDR3 DNA sequence: TGTGCCAGCAGCTGGCCCGGGTTCCGGGACAGGCAGAAGAACACTGAAGCTTTCTTT. This codes for CASSWPGFRDRQKNTEAFF. The chain has TRBV7-9 and TRBJ1-1; the match to TRBD1 covers 8 bases. V gave up 4 bases and J gave up 1 base; unmatched junction bases: 17. CDR1 and CDR2 from the germline V gene are SEHNR and FQNEAQ (reference sequence). This CDR3 spans 19 amino acids.